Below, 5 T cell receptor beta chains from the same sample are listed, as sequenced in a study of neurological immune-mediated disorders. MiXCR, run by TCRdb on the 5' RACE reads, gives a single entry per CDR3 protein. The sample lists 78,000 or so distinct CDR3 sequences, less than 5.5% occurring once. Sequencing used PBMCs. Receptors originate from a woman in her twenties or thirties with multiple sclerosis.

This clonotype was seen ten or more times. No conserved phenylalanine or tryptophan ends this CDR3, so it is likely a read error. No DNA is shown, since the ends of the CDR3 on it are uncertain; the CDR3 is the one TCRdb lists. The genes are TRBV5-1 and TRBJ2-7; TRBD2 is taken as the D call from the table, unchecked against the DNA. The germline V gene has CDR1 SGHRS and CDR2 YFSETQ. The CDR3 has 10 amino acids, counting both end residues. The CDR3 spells CASSIAGLAL.

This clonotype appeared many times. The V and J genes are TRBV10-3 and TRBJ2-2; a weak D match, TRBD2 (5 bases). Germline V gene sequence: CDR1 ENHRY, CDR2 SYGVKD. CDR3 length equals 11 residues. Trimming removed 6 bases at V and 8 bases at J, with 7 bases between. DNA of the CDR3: TGTGCCATCAGCCGGGGTGGGGAGCTGTTTTTT. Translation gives CAISRGGELFF.

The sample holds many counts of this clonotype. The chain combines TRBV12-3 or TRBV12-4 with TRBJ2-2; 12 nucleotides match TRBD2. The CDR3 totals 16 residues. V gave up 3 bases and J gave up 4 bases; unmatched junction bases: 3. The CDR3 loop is CASSFLAGGGTGELFF. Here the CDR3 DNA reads TGTGCCAGCAGTTTCCTAGCGGGAGGGGGCACCGGGGAGCTGTTTTTT.

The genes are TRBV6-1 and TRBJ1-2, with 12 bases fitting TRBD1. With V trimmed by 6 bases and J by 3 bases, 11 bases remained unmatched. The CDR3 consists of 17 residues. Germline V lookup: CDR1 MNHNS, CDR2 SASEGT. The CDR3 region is CASRTDPGQGADYGYTF. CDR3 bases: TGTGCCAGCAGGACGGACCCGGGACAGGGGGCCGACTATGGCTACACCTTC.

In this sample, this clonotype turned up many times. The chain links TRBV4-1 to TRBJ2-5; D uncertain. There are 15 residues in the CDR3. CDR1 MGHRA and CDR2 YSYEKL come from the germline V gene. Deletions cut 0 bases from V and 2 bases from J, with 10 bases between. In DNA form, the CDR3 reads TGCGCCAGCAGCCAAGACCTTGCGGAACAAGAGACCCAGTACTTC. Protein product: CASSQDLAEQETQYF.